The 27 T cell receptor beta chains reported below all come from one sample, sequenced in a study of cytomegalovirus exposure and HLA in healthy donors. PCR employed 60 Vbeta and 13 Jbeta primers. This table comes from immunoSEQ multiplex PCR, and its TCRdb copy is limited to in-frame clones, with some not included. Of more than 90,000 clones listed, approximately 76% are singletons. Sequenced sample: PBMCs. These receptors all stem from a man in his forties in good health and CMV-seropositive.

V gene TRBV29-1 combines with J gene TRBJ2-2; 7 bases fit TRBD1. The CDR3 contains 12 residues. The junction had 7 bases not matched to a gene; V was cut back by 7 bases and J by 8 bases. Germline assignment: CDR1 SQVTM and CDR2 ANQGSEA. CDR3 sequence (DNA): TGCAGCGCCCGGGGACAGACGGGGGAGCTGTTTTTT. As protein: CSARGQTGELFF.

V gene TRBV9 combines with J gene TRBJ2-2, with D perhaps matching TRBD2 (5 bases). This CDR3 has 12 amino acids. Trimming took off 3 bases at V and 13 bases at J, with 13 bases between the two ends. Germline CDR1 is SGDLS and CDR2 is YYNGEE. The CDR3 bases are TGTGCCAGCAGCGACCGCAGCGGTTCGCTGTTTTTT. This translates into CASSDRSGSLFF.

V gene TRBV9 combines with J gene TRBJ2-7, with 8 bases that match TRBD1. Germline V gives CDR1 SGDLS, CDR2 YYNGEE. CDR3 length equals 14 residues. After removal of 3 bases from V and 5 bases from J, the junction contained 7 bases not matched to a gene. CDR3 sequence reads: CASSARTGTHEQYF. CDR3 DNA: TGTGCCAGCAGCGCGAGGACAGGGACCCACGAGCAGTACTTC.

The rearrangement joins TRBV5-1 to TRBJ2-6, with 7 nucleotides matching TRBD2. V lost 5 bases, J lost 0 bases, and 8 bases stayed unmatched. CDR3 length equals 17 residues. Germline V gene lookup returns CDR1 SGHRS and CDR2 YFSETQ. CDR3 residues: CASSREGTSSGANVLTF. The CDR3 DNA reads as TGCGCCAGCAGTAGGGAGGGGACTTCCTCTGGGGCCAACGTCCTGACTTTC.

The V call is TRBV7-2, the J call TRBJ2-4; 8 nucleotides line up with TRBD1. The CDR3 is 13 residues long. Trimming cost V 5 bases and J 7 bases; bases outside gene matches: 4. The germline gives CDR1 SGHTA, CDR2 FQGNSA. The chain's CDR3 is CASSPWDRNIQYF. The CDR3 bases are TGTGCCAGCAGCCCCTGGGACAGGAACATTCAGTACTTC.

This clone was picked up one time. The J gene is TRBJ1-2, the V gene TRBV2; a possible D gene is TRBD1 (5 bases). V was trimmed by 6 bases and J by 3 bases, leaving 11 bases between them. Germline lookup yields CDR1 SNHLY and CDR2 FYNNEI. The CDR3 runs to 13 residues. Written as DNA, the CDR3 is TGTGCCAGCAGAGTGGGGCCCGACTATGGCTACACCTTC. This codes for CASRVGPDYGYTF.

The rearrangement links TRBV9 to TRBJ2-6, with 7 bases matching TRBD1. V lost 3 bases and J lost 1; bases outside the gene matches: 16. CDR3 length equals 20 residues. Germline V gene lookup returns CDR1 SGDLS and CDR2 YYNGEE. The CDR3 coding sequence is TGTGCCAGCAGCGGCCCCCGGACAGGAGGACGGTATTCTGGGGCCAACGTCCTGACTTTC. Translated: CASSGPRTGGRYSGANVLTF. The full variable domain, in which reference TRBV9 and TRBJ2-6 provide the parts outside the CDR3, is DSGVTQTPKHLITATGQRVTLRCSPRSGDLSVYWYQQSLDQGLQFLIQYYNGEERAKGNILERFSAQQFPDLHSELNLSSLELGDSALYFCASSGPRTGGRYSGANVLTFGAGSRLTVL.

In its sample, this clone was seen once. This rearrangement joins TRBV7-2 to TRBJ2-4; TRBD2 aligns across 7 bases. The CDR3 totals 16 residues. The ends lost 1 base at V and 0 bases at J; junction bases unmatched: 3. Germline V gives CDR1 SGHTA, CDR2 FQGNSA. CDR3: CASSLGEGLAKNIQYF. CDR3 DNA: TGTGCCAGCAGCTTAGGGGAGGGACTAGCCAAAAACATTCAGTACTTC.

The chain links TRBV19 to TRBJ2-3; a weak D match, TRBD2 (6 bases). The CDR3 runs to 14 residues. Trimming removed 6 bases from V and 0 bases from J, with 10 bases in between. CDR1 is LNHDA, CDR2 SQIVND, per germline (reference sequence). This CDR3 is CASSWGGSTDTQYF. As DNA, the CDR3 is TGTGCCAGTAGCTGGGGAGGTAGCACAGATACGCAGTATTTT.

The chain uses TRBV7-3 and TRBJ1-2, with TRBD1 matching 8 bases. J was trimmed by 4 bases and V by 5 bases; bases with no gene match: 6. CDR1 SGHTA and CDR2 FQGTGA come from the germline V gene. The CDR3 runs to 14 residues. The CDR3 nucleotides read TGTGCCAGCAGCCTTACCGGGACAGGCTATGGCTACACCTTC. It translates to CASSLTGTGYGYTF.

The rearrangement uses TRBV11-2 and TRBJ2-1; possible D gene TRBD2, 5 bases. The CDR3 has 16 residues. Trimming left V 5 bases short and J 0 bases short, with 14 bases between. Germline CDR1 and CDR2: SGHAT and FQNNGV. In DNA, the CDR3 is TGTGCCAGCAGCCCAAACGGGGTCTACTCCTACAATGAGCAGTTCTTC. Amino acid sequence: CASSPNGVYSYNEQFF. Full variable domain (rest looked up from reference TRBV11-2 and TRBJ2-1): EAGVAQSPRYKIIEKRQSVAFWCNPISGHATLYWYQQILGQGPKLLIQFQNNGVVDDSQLPKDRFSAERLKGVDSTLKIQPAKLEDSAVYLCASSPNGVYSYNEQFFGPGTRLTVL.

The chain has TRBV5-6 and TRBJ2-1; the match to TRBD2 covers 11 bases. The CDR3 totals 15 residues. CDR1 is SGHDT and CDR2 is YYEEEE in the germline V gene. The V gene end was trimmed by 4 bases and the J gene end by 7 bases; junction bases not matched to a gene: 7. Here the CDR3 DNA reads TGTGCCAGCAGCCCGAGACTAGCGGGAAGGAATGAGCAGTTCTTC. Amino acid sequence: CASSPRLAGRNEQFF.

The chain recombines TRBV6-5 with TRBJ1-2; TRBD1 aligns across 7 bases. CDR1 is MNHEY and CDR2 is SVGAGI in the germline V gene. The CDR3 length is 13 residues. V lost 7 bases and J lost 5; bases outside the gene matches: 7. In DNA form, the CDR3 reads TGTGCCAGCACTAGGACAGGAGGGTATGGCTACACCTTC. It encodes CASTRTGGYGYTF.

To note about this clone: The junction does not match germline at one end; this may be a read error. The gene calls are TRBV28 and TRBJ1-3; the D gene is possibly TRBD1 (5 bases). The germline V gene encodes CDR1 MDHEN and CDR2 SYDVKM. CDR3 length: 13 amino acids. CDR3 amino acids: CAGSSGNRDTIYF. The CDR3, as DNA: TGTGCCGGCAGTTCAGGGAATCGAGACACCATATATTTT.

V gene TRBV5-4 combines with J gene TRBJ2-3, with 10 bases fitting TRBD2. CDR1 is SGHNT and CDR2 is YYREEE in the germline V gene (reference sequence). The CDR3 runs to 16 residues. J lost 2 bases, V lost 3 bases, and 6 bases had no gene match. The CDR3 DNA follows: TGTGCCAGCAGCTACGAACTAGCGGGGTACACAGATACGCAGTATTTT. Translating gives CASSYELAGYTDTQYF.

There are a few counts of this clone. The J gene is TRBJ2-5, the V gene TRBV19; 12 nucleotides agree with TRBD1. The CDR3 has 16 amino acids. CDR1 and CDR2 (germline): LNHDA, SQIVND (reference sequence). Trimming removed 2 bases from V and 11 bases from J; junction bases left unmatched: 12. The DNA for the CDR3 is TGTGCCAGTAGTATACAATCCGGGACAGGGGGCGCGGAGCAGTACTTC. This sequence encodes CASSIQSGTGGAEQYF.

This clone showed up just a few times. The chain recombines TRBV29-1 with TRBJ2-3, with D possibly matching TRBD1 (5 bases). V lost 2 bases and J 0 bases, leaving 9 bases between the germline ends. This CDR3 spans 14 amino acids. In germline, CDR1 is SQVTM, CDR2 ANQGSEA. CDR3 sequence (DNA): TGCAGCGTTGAAAAAGGGGCCAGCACAGATACGCAGTATTTT. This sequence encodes CSVEKGASTDTQYF.

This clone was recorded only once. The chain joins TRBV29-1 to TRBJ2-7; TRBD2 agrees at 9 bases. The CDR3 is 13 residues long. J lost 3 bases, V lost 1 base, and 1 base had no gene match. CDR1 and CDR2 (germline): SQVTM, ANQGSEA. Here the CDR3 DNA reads TGCAGCGTTGAAGCTAGCGGGGTCTACGAGCAGTACTTC. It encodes CSVEASGVYEQYF.

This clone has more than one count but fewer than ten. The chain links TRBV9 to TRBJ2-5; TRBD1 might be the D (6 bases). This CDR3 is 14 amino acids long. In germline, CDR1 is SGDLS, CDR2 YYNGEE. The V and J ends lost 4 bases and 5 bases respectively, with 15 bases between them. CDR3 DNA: TGTGCCAGCAGCCCGCAACAGGGCCCGGAGACCCAGTACTTC. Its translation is CASSPQQGPETQYF.

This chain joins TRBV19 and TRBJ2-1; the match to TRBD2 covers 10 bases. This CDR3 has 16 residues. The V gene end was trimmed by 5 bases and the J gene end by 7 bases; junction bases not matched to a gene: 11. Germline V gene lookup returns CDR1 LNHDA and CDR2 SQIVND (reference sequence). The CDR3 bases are TGTGCCAGTAGTCTTGAGCGGGGGGGCCTTCGTAATGAGCAGTTCTTC. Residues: CASSLERGGLRNEQFF. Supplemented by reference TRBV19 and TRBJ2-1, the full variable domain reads DGGITQSPKYLFRKEGQNVTLSCEQNLNHDAMYWYRQDPGQGLRLIYYSQIVNDFQKGDIAEGYSVSREKKESFPLTVTSAQKNPTAFYLCASSLERGGLRNEQFFGPGTRLTVL.

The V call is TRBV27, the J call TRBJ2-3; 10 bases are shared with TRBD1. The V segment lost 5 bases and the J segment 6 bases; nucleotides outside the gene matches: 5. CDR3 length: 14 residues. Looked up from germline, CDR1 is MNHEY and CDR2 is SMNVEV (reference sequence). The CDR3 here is CASSPGTGVDTQYF. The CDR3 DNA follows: TGTGCCAGCAGTCCGGGGACAGGGGTGGATACGCAGTATTTT.

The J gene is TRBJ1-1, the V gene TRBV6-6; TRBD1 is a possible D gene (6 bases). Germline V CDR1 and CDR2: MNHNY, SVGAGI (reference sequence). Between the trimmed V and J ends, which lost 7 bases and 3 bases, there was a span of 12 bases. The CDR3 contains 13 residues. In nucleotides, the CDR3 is TGTGCCAGCATTAAGCACAGGGACACTGAAGCTTTCTTT. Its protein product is CASIKHRDTEAFF.

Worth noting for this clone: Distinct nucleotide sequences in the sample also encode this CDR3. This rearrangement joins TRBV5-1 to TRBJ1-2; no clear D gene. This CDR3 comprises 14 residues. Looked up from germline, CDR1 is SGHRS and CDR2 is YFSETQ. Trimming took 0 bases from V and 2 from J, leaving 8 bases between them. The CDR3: CASSLGSGNYGYTF. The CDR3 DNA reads TGCGCCAGCAGCTTGGGATCGGGGAACTATGGCTACACCTTC.

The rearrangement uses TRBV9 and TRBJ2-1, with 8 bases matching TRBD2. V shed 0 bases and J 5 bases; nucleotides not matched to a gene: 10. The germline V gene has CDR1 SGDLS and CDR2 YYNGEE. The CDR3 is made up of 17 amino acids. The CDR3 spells CASSVDGGSGRNNEQFF. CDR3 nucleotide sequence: TGTGCCAGCAGCGTAGACGGAGGGAGCGGGAGAAACAATGAGCAGTTCTTC.

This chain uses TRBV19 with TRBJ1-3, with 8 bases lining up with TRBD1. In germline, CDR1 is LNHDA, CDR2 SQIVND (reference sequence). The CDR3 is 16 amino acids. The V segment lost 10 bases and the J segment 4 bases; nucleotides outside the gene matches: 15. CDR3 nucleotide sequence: TGTGCCATCCAGTCCACGGACAGGGCTAAAGGAAACACCATATATTTT. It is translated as CAIQSTDRAKGNTIYF.

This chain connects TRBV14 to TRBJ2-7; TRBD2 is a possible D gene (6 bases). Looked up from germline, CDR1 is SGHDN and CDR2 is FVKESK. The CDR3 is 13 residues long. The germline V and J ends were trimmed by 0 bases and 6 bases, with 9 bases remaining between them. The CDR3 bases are TGTGCCAGCAGCCAAGAAAGGAGGGGCGAGCAGTACTTC. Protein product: CASSQERRGEQYF.

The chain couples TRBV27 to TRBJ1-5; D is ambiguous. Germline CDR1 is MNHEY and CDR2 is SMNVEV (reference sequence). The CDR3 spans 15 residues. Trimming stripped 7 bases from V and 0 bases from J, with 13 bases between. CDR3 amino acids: CASTALPDSNQPQHF. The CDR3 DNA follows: TGTGCCAGCACCGCCCTACCCGATAGCAATCAGCCCCAGCATTTT.